This TCR beta chain was recorded in a study of shared clonotypes between healthy human individuals. Study findings and constraints: Unshared clonotypes carried lower generation probabilities than those common to all four donors.

From germline, CDR1 is SNHLY and CDR2 FYNNEI. The CDR3 is 14 amino acids. The ends were cut back, 5 bases at V and 7 bases at J, with 18 bases in the middle. An even split of each subset's genomic DNA across several immunoSEQ plates was performed. An approximately 210 ng quantity of DNA, around 30,000 T cell genomes, went into the sorted-subset replicate PCRs. TCRdb's table, derived via immunoSEQ multiplex PCR, lists solely in-frame clones and lacks some. The table lists about 1 million clones, approximately 68% of them singletons. With respect to this clone: Its matching antigen is unknown.

This chain uses TRBV2 with TRBJ2-7; D uncertain. The sequenced material came from memory CD4+ T cells sorted from blood. The subset denotes: CD45RA-negative fraction. The source is a young man in good health. The CDR3 reads CASSTQPPAKEQYF. For the CDR3, the DNA is TGTGCCAGCAGTACCCAACCCCCCGCTAAGGAGCAGTACTTC.